What follows are 2 T cell receptor beta chains derived from one specimen sequenced in a study of blood T cell repertoires in COVID-19 (dated by TCRdb to about 2020). The library was obtained by the immunoSEQ multiplex PCR assay. TCRdb's version of the immuneACCESS table is confined to in-frame rearrangements and falls short of the full clone set. An unresolved V gene accounts for under half of the shortfall where checked; the remainder is of unknown origin. This sample is represented by 140,000 to 150,000 clones; around 86% of them were singletons. The ten largest clonotypes hold 30% to 45% of the sample. Sequencing was carried out using peripheral blood. These receptor sequences come from a man over 45 who had recovered from COVID-19.

This clone was observed a single time. The gene calls are TRBV29-1 and TRBJ2-1; 8 nucleotides line up with TRBD1. The CDR3 length is 15 residues. With 6 bases clipped from V and 8 bases from J, the junction kept 15 bases outside the gene matches. Germline CDR1 and CDR2: SQVTM and ANQGSEA. In DNA form, the CDR3 reads TGCAGCGTCCTCAGTGGGACAGGCCTTTTGTATGAGCAGTTCTTC. Its translation is CSVLSGTGLLYEQFF.

The CDR3 region is CAISDPGTGSSYEQYF. In DNA, the CDR3 is TGTGCCATCAGTGACCCCGGGACAGGGAGCTCCTACGAGCAGTACTTC. The chain recombines TRBV10-3 with TRBJ2-7; the match to TRBD1 covers 9 bases. CDR1 and CDR2 (germline): ENHRY, SYGVKD. Trimming removed 3 bases from V and 0 bases from J; junction bases left unmatched: 6. This CDR3 comprises 16 residues.